Sequencing of this T cell receptor (beta chain) was carried out in a study of T cell responses to AZD1222 COVID-19 vaccine. Study-level findings and limits: At 160-218 and 743-854, vaccine-associated CD4 TCRs were dominant, and they spanned spike.

Second-dose intervals of approximately 4 or approximately 12 weeks were pooled. On this clone itself: What it recognizes is unknown.

TCRdb keeps only in-frame clones here, not all; method: immunoSEQ multiplex PCR. Among over 15,000 clones listed, about 80% were seen once. Per the germline V gene, CDR1 is MDHEN and CDR2 is SYDVKM. The CDR3 length is 16 residues. Germline trimming cut 6 bases from V and 4 bases from J; bases unmatched to any gene: 5. V is TRBV28 and J is TRBJ2-5, with 16 nucleotides matching TRBD2. This material consisted of peripheral blood, taken 28 days after the second AZD1222 dose. The sequence derives from an adult who received the AZD1222 COVID-19 vaccine. The CDR3 DNA reads TGTGCCAGCAGGGGGACTAGCGGGGGGGCTCTAGAGACCCAGTACTTC. It encodes CASRGTSGGALETQYF.